A single sample gave rise to the 14 T cell receptor beta chains below, sequenced in a study of blood T cells in healthy people across ages. Next came a second PCR, run for roughly 6 to 11 cycles, which used a sample-barcoded 5' primer along with a J-beta primer mix. Using its own MiXCR run on the 5' RACE reads, TCRdb lists one record per CDR3 protein. The sample includes approximately 850,000 distinct CDR3 sequences, about 62% seen only once; the top ten take about 20%. Sequencing was carried out using blood. The source of these receptors is a man aged 30-40 years in good health.

J is TRBJ2-1 and V is TRBV4-3; a weak D match, TRBD2 (5 bases). V was pared by 1 base and J by 0 bases, with 10 bases between. The germline CDR1 and CDR2 sequences are LGHNA and YSLEER. This CDR3 is built from 16 residues. The CDR3 bases are TGCGCCAGCAGCCAAGGAGCGGAGGCCTCCTACAATGAGCAGTTCTTC. Encoded protein: CASSQGAEASYNEQFF.

The J gene is TRBJ2-3, the V gene TRBV2; TRBD2 might be the D (7 bases). The CDR3 totals 16 residues. The germline V and J ends were trimmed by 11 bases and 0 bases, with 21 bases remaining between them. The germline V gene has CDR1 SNHLY and CDR2 FYNNEI. The CDR3 DNA reads as TGTGCCGCCTGGGGGCAAAGCGGGGTTAGCACAGATACGCAGTATTTT. Protein product: CAAWGQSGVSTDTQYF.

This chain joins TRBV20-1 and TRBJ1-4; D is possibly TRBD1 (5 bases). V was trimmed by 5 bases and J by 7 bases, leaving 14 bases between them. The CDR3 covers 13 residues. Germline loops: CDR1 DFQATT, CDR2 SNEGSKA (reference sequence). The DNA for the CDR3 is TGCAGTGCTCCTCAGGGTGCAGGTGAAAAACTGTTTTTT. Its translation is CSAPQGAGEKLFF.

The rearrangement links TRBV5-1 to TRBJ1-2; a weak D match, TRBD1 (5 bases). From germline, CDR1 is SGHRS and CDR2 YFSETQ. V was clipped by 0 bases and J by 6 bases, with 9 bases between them. There are 13 residues in the CDR3. Here the CDR3 DNA reads TGCGCCAGCAGCTTGGAGGGGTACGATGGCTACACCTTC. This encodes CASSLEGYDGYTF.

The chain employs TRBV7-2 and TRBJ1-1, with D perhaps TRBD1 (6 bases). This CDR3 is 14 amino acids long. Germline V gene sequence: CDR1 SGHTA, CDR2 FQGNSA. Between the trimmed V and J ends, which lost 3 bases and 6 bases, there was a span of 14 bases. The CDR3 reads CASSLGRGISEAFF. The CDR3 DNA is TGTGCCAGCAGCTTGGGTAGGGGGATCTCTGAAGCTTTCTTT.

In this sample, this clonotype turned up a few times. The chain recombines TRBV5-1 with TRBJ2-5; no clear D gene. The V gene lost 2 bases and the J gene lost 3 bases, with 23 bases spanning the gap. The germline V gene has CDR1 SGHRS and CDR2 YFSETQ. This CDR3 region has 18 residues. The CDR3 loop is CASSLRVPLGKIKETQYF. CDR3 coding DNA: TGCGCCAGCAGCTTACGAGTTCCTTTGGGAAAAATTAAAGAGACCCAGTACTTC.

The chain recombines TRBV29-1 with TRBJ1-1; TRBD1 is a possible D gene (6 bases). The CDR3 contains 12 residues. The ends were cut back, 4 bases at V and 5 bases at J, with 11 bases in the middle. Germline-derived CDR1 and CDR2 are SQVTM and ANQGSEA. In nucleotides, the CDR3 is TGCAGCGTTGCCAGGGGAGTGACTGAAGCTTTCTTT. Its protein is CSVARGVTEAFF.

The gene calls are TRBV4-1 and TRBJ1-2; D may be TRBD1 (5 bases). CDR3 length: 15 amino acids. In germline, CDR1 is MGHRA, CDR2 YSYEKL. V was pared by 5 bases and J by 7 bases, with 20 bases between. The CDR3 loop is CASSSPGTLFLGYTF. CDR3 nucleotide sequence: TGCGCCAGCAGCTCGCCCGGGACGCTGTTCCTTGGCTACACCTTC.

This clonotype was recorded a few times. The chain has TRBV29-1 and TRBJ2-1; TRBD2 matches at 11 bases. Germline values: CDR1 SQVTM, CDR2 ANQGSEA. V gave up 7 bases and J gave up 6 bases; unmatched junction bases: 8. The CDR3 is 14 amino acids. The CDR3 loop is CSGTLAGVGNEQFF. The CDR3 DNA is TGCAGCGGTACACTAGCGGGGGTGGGCAATGAGCAGTTCTTC.

The sample holds a few counts of this clonotype. The chain joins TRBV29-1 to TRBJ2-1; D is ambiguous. The CDR3 has 12 amino acids. V lost 1 base and J lost 4, with 5 bases in between. Germline V gene data show CDR1 as SQVTM and CDR2 as ANQGSEA. The CDR3 bases are TGCAGCGTTGAAGTGCGTTACAATGAGCAGTTCTTC. Encoded protein: CSVEVRYNEQFF.

The CDR3 reads CATSRGRGSHEQFF. In DNA, the CDR3 is TGTGCCACCAGCAGGGGTCGGGGATCGCATGAGCAGTTCTTC. The rearrangement links TRBV15 to TRBJ2-1, with a weak D call TRBD2 (5 bases). From germline, CDR1 is LNHNV and CDR2 YYDKDF (reference sequence). V was pared by 3 bases and J by 8 bases, with 14 bases between. The CDR3 totals 14 residues.

This clonotype was counted at least ten times. The chain is built from TRBV20-1 and TRBJ2-1; TRBD2 aligns across 8 bases. J was trimmed by 5 bases and V by 1 base; bases with no gene match: 7. This CDR3 is built from 15 residues. The V gene's germline CDR1 is DFQATT and CDR2 SNEGSKA (reference sequence). As DNA, the CDR3 is TGCAGTGCTAGAGGAGTACTAGCGGAGCACAATGAGCAGTTCTTC. Translation gives CSARGVLAEHNEQFF.

This clonotype turned up a few times. The chain employs TRBV6-5 and TRBJ1-2; no definite D call. V shed 6 bases and J shed 6 bases, with 17 bases lying between them. CDR3 size: 14 residues. Germline CDR1 MNHEY, CDR2 SVGAGI. CDR3 region: CASRWAGDEDGYTF. The CDR3 DNA is TGTGCCAGCAGGTGGGCGGGTGATGAGGATGGCTACACCTTC.

This sequence joins TRBV6-1 and TRBJ1-2; tentatively, D is TRBD1 (5 bases). The CDR3 contains 16 residues. V was shortened by 0 bases and J by 4 bases, with 15 bases between the two germline ends. From germline, CDR1 is MNHNS and CDR2 SASEGT. As DNA, the CDR3 is TGTGCCAGCAGTGAAGCAGTCGGGCTCGGGGGCTATGGCTACACCTTC. It translates to CASSEAVGLGGYGYTF.